One TCR beta chain is described in this entry. Its specificity is not known. These data originate in a study of T cell responses to AZD1222 COVID-19 vaccine. The protocol was immunoSEQ multiplex PCR, while the TCRdb copy is restricted to in-frame clones and leaves out a portion. The sample has some 110,000 clones; approximately 83% are singletons. This CDR3 contains 17 residues. The germline gives CDR1 SGHVS, CDR2 FQNEAQ. The junction had 6 bases not matched to a gene; V was cut back by 4 bases and J by 0 bases. Study-wide results and caveats: Once two AZD1222 doses were given, Spike-specific TCR breadth and depth went up. Just 5 to 7 AZD1222 recipients were seropositive at baseline. Among the donors, most were white British and more were female, and clonal diversity was possibly underestimated. Nearly half of unique spike-specific TCRs reportedly avoided B.1.351 and B.1.1.7 mutated regions.

The J gene is TRBJ2-1, the V gene TRBV7-8, with TRBD2 identical over 10 bases. The clonotype was recovered from an adult in good health. The sample consisted of peripheral blood, taken on day 0 of MenACWY control vaccination. In DNA, the CDR3 is TGTGCCAGCAGCTCCGGGACTAGCGTTGGCTCCTACAATGAGCAGTTCTTC. It specifies CASSSGTSVGSYNEQFF.